The 27 T cell receptor beta chains given below trace back to one sample, sequenced in a study of CD8 T cells in ankylosing spondylitis. MiXCR, run by TCRdb on the 5' RACE reads, gives a single entry per CDR3 protein. The table includes under 450,000 distinct CDR3 sequences, approximately 17% detected once. No cognate antigen is known for these TCRs. Overall study findings and caveats: Made up of eight highly homologous variants, a TCR beta motif appeared characteristic of ankylosing spondylitis blood.

Sequenced sample: blood, either unsorted or a sorted T cell fraction (not recorded which). All receptors come from a male donor with ankylosing spondylitis.

This chain uses TRBV5-1 with TRBJ2-7; possibly TRBD1 for D (5 bases). Trimming shortened V by 4 bases and J by 4 bases, and 6 bases separated the two germline ends. Germline loops: CDR1 SGHRS, CDR2 YFSETQ. The CDR3 totals 11 residues. In DNA, the CDR3 is TGCGCCAGCAGCAACAGGTACGAGCAGTACTTC. This gives the protein CASSNRYEQYF.

CDR3 bases: TGCAGCGTTGCCTCGGACACTAACCTCTATGGCTACACCTTC. Protein: CSVASDTNLYGYTF. This chain links TRBV29-1 with TRBJ1-2; possible D gene TRBD1, 5 bases. The CDR3 has 14 amino acids. Trimming took 4 bases from V and 4 from J, leaving 16 bases between them. Germline CDR1 SQVTM, CDR2 ANQGSEA.

This clonotype was observed a few times. The rearrangement joins TRBV10-3 to TRBJ2-7, with D unresolved. CDR1 is ENHRY and CDR2 is SYGVKD in the germline V gene. V was shortened by 4 bases and J by 0 bases, with 13 bases between the two germline ends. CDR3 size: 15 residues. CDR3 sequence (DNA): TGTGCCATCAGTGGAGGCAGTGAAAGCTCCTACGAGCAGTACTTC. Encoded protein: CAISGGSESSYEQYF.

The sample holds a few counts of this clonotype. The genes are TRBV5-1 and TRBJ2-5, with 14 bases lining up with TRBD2. The CDR3 consists of 16 residues. V lost 4 bases to trimming and J lost 4 bases; unmatched junction nucleotides: 6. Germline CDR1 reads SGHRS; CDR2 reads YFSETQ. The CDR3 sequence is CASSQGLAGATETQYF. Written as DNA, the CDR3 is TGCGCCAGCAGCCAGGGACTAGCGGGAGCGACAGAGACCCAGTACTTC. The full variable domain, in which reference TRBV5-1 and TRBJ2-5 provide the parts outside the CDR3, is KAGVTQTPRYLIKTRGQQVTLSCSPISGHRSVSWYQQTPGQGLQFLFEYFSETQRNKGNFPGRFSGRQFSNSRSEMNVSTLELGDSALYLCASSQGLAGATETQYFGPGTRLLVL.

The rearrangement uses TRBV12-3 or TRBV12-4 and TRBJ1-5; maybe TRBD1 (5 bases). Deletions cut 5 bases from V and 2 bases from J, with 10 bases between. The CDR3 has 14 residues. The CDR3, as DNA: TGTGCCAGCAGTCCCCCACAGGGCAATCAGCCCCAGCATTTT. The encoded protein is CASSPPQGNQPQHF.

CDR3 residues: CASSDTGTANIQYF. CDR3 in DNA: TGTGCCAGCAGTGATACCGGGACAGCCAACATTCAGTACTTC. The rearrangement joins TRBV6-1 to TRBJ2-4; 7 nucleotides line up with TRBD1. Germline V gene lookup returns CDR1 MNHNS and CDR2 SASEGT. The CDR3 totals 14 residues. Trimming cost V 3 bases and J 7 bases; bases outside gene matches: 6.

This clonotype has more than one count but fewer than ten. V gene TRBV29-1 combines with J gene TRBJ2-5, with 7 bases fitting TRBD2. CDR1 and CDR2 from the germline V gene are SQVTM and ANQGSEA. V lost 4 bases, J lost 1 base, and 9 bases stayed unmatched. The CDR3 covers 15 residues. The CDR3 sequence is CSVGGWEGTQETQYF. CDR3 nucleotides: TGCAGCGTTGGGGGCTGGGAGGGAACCCAAGAGACCCAGTACTTC. Full variable domain (missing parts from reference TRBV29-1 and TRBJ2-5): SAVISQKPSRDICQRGTSLTIQCQVDSQVTMMFWYRQQPGQSLTLIATANQGSEATYESGFVIDKFPISRPNLTFSTLTVSNMSPEDSSIYLCSVGGWEGTQETQYFGPGTRLLVL.

The chain has TRBV6-5 and TRBJ1-1; 9 positions match TRBD1. The germline gives CDR1 MNHEY, CDR2 SVGAGI. The V gene end was trimmed by 2 bases and the J gene end by 4 bases; junction bases not matched to a gene: 2. The CDR3 consists of 14 residues. CDR3 DNA sequence: TGTGCCAGCAGTTACGGGACAGGGATCACTGAAGCTTTCTTT. It translates to CASSYGTGITEAFF.

This chain joins TRBV5-5 and TRBJ2-1; 12 positions match TRBD2. The germline gives CDR1 SGHKS, CDR2 YYEKEE (reference sequence). V dropped 2 bases and J dropped 7; count of bases not matched to a gene: 4. The CDR3 covers 15 residues. CDR3 sequence (DNA): TGTGCCAGCAGCTTAATGACTAGCGGGAGAAATGAGCAGTTCTTC. Translation: CASSLMTSGRNEQFF.

The CDR3 reads CASGQGIRETQYF. The CDR3 nucleotides read TGTGCCTCGGGACAGGGGATTCGTGAGACCCAGTACTTC. V usage is TRBV30 and J usage is TRBJ2-5; 10 bases agree with TRBD1. CDR1 and CDR2 (germline): GTSNPN, SVGIG (reference sequence). The trim removed 7 bases at V and 5 bases at J, leaving 7 bases unmatched. This CDR3 is 13 amino acids long.

There are many counts of this clonotype. The chain recombines TRBV18 with TRBJ1-2; TRBD1 agrees at 7 bases. V gave up 3 bases and J gave up 6 bases; unmatched junction bases: 4. Germline-derived CDR1 and CDR2 are KGHSH and LQKENI. This CDR3 region has 13 residues. CDR3 region: CASSPGTANGYTF. The CDR3 DNA sequence: TGTGCCAGCTCACCGGGGACAGCTAATGGCTACACCTTC. Full variable domain (missing parts from reference TRBV18 and TRBJ1-2): NAGVMQNPRHLVRRRGQEARLRCSPMKGHSHVYWYRQLPEEGLKFMVYLQKENIIDESGMPKERFSAEFPKEGPSILRIQQVVRGDSAAYFCASSPGTANGYTFGSGTRLTVV.

This clonotype was found a few times. This sequence joins TRBV6-1 and TRBJ2-7; D possibly corresponds to TRBD1 (6 bases). Germline values: CDR1 MNHNS, CDR2 SASEGT. Deletions cut 7 bases from V and 9 bases from J, with 19 bases between. The CDR3 is 13 residues long. In DNA, the CDR3 is TGTGCCAGCACCACCCCCGGACAGACAAGGCAGTACTTC. It specifies CASTTPGQTRQYF.

This clonotype was counted only a few times. This rearrangement joins TRBV20-1 to TRBJ2-4, with D perhaps TRBD1 (5 bases). This CDR3 is 16 amino acids long. The V end lost 0 bases, the J end lost 0 bases, and 12 bases lay between the germline ends. Germline-derived CDR1 and CDR2 are DFQATT and SNEGSKA (reference sequence). CDR3 residues: CSAREWTRTAKNIQYF. CDR3 bases: TGCAGTGCTAGAGAGTGGACAAGGACAGCCAAAAACATTCAGTACTTC.

V usage is TRBV10-3 and J usage is TRBJ2-5; D unclear. Germline CDR1 ENHRY, CDR2 SYGVKD. V lost 4 bases, J lost 5 bases, and 14 bases lay in between. There are 14 residues in the CDR3. The CDR3 sequence: CAISGPEIGETQYF. CDR3 coding DNA: TGTGCCATCAGTGGCCCGGAGATAGGCGAGACCCAGTACTTC.

The V and J genes are TRBV12-3 or TRBV12-4 and TRBJ2-1, with 13 bases fitting TRBD2. The CDR3 is 17 residues long. V trimming: 5 bases; J trimming: 2 bases; junction bases outside the gene matches: 6. This chain's CDR3 is CASSPGTSGTPYNEQFF. CDR3 nucleotide sequence: TGTGCCAGCAGTCCCGGGACTAGCGGGACCCCCTACAATGAGCAGTTCTTC.

This clonotype turned up a few times. This chain uses TRBV19 with TRBJ1-1; D may be TRBD1 (5 bases). Deletions cut 2 bases from V and 7 bases from J, with 14 bases between. The CDR3 totals 14 residues. The germline CDR1 and CDR2 sequences are LNHDA and SQIVND (reference sequence). CDR3 sequence (DNA): TGTGCCAGTAGTATACTTGTGACAGACATTGAAGCTTTCTTT. This encodes CASSILVTDIEAFF.

The chain joins TRBV9 to TRBJ2-7, with 12 bases matching TRBD1. CDR3 length: 15 residues. Germline V gene lookup returns CDR1 SGDLS and CDR2 YYNGEE. The V and J ends lost 0 bases and 6 bases, in that order; junction bases with no gene match: 4. The CDR3 DNA reads as TGTGCCAGCAGCGTAGGCGGGACAGGGGGCTTCGAGCAGTACTTC. Translated, it gives CASSVGGTGGFEQYF.

This clonotype was seen a handful of times. This chain uses TRBV4-3 with TRBJ2-1; 7 bases fit TRBD2. The CDR3 is 16 residues long. The V gene's germline CDR1 is LGHNA and CDR2 YSLEER. The V gene end was trimmed by 0 bases and the J gene end by 0 bases; junction bases not matched to a gene: 2. The CDR3 bases are TGCGCCAGCAGCCAAGAGGGGACTACCTCCTACAATGAGCAGTTCTTC. Its translation: CASSQEGTTSYNEQFF.

This clonotype occurred a few times. The chain recombines TRBV5-1 with TRBJ1-4; 11 nucleotides agree with TRBD1. This CDR3 region has 16 residues. V shed 4 bases and J 1 base; nucleotides not matched to a gene: 3. CDR1 is SGHRS and CDR2 is YFSETQ in the germline V gene. The CDR3 loop is CASSVGTGGTNEKLFF. The CDR3 DNA follows: TGCGCCAGCAGCGTCGGGACAGGGGGAACTAATGAAAAACTGTTTTTT.

J is TRBJ1-4 and V is TRBV5-1; 10 nucleotides line up with TRBD1. Unmatched junction bases numbered 11, after V lost 3 bases and J lost 6 bases. In germline, CDR1 is SGHRS, CDR2 YFSETQ. The CDR3 loop spans 17 amino acids. CDR3 sequence reads: CASSYFFSGTGDEKLFF. The CDR3 nucleotides read TGCGCCAGCAGCTATTTCTTTTCCGGGACAGGGGATGAAAAACTGTTTTTT.

V and J are TRBV5-6 and TRBJ2-5, with D possibly being TRBD2 (5 bases). CDR1 SGHDT and CDR2 YYEEEE come from the germline V gene. This CDR3 spans 14 amino acids. The ends were cut back, 4 bases at V and 4 bases at J, with 14 bases in the middle. The CDR3 nucleotides are TGTGCCAGCAGCCACCCACTAGGATCAGAGACCCAGTACTTC. Its translation is CASSHPLGSETQYF.

The chain recombines TRBV5-1 with TRBJ2-5; D ambiguous. The CDR3 contains 13 residues. Germline V CDR1 and CDR2: SGHRS, YFSETQ. V was cut by 3 bases and J by 5 bases, with 11 bases left in between. The CDR3 region has the DNA TGCGCCAGCAGCTCGCGCTTTGGTGAGACCCAGTACTTC. Translation gives CASSSRFGETQYF.

J is TRBJ2-4 and V is TRBV6-4; TRBD2 matches at 11 bases. V dropped 2 bases and J dropped 0; count of bases not matched to a gene: 12. There are 20 residues in the CDR3. Germline lookup yields CDR1 MRHNA and CDR2 SNTAGT. CDR3 residues: CASSDGTSGRPVSAKNIQYF. CDR3 nucleotides: TGTGCCAGCAGTGACGGGACTAGCGGAAGGCCCGTTTCAGCCAAAAACATTCAGTACTTC.

This clonotype occurred a few times. The rearrangement uses TRBV7-9 and TRBJ1-4; no firm D call. The CDR3 is 13 amino acids. Trimming removed 5 bases at V and 6 bases at J, with 10 bases between. Per the germline V gene, CDR1 is SEHNR and CDR2 is FQNEAQ (reference sequence). CDR3 residues: CASSRGRDEKLFF. The DNA of the CDR3 is TGTGCCAGCAGCCGCGGACGGGATGAAAAACTGTTTTTT.

V and J are TRBV30 and TRBJ2-7, with unresolved D. CDR3 length: 13 residues. Trimming removed 3 bases at V and 2 bases at J, with 11 bases between. CDR1 is GTSNPN, CDR2 SVGIG, per germline (reference sequence). The CDR3 DNA sequence: TGTGCCTGGAGCGACAAGGCCCCCTACGAGCAGTACTTC. Amino acids: CAWSDKAPYEQYF.

This clonotype appeared a single time. V and J are TRBV3-1 and TRBJ2-7; D remains unclear. The germline V and J ends were trimmed by 4 bases and 3 bases, with 10 bases remaining between them. CDR1 LGHDT and CDR2 YNNKEL come from the germline V gene (reference sequence). This CDR3 has 13 residues. The CDR3 protein is CASSRLGFYEQYF. CDR3 DNA sequence: TGTGCCAGCAGCCGCCTGGGGTTCTACGAGCAGTACTTC.

This clonotype was seen a handful of times. The chain uses TRBV2 and TRBJ2-3, with 7 bases aligning to TRBD2. Germline CDR1 and CDR2: SNHLY and FYNNEI. The junction had 9 bases not matched to a gene; V was cut back by 7 bases and J by 2 bases. There are 15 residues in the CDR3. CDR3 region: CASTGSGSYTDTQYF. In DNA, the CDR3 is TGTGCCAGCACCGGTAGCGGGTCCTACACAGATACGCAGTATTTT. Looking up the rest from reference TRBV2 and TRBJ2-3 gives the full variable domain: EPEVTQTPSHQVTQMGQEVILRCVPISNHLYFYWYRQILGQKVEFLVSFYNNEISEKSEIFDDQFSVERPDGSNFTLKIRSTKLEDSAMYFCASTGSGSYTDTQYFGPGTRLTVL.